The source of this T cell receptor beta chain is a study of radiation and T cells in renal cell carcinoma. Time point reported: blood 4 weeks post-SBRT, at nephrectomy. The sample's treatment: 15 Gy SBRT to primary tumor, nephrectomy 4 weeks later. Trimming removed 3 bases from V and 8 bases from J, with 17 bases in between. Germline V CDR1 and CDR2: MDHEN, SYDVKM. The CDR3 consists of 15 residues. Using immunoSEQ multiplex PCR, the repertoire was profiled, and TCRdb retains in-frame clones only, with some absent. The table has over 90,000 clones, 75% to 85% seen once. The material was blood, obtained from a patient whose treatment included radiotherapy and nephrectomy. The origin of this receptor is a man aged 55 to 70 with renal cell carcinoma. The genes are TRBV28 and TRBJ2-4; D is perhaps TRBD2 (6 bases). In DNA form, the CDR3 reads TGTGCCAGCAGTTTGCCCGCAGGGAGGAGGGACATTCAGTACTTC. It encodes CASSLPAGRRDIQYF.